This TCR beta chain appears in the sequencing data of a study of control samples from healthy donors and cancer patients. Looked up from germline, CDR1 is MNHEY and CDR2 is SVGAGI. CDR3 length equals 13 residues. V was pared by 6 bases and J by 5 bases, with 10 bases between. This table comes from immunoSEQ multiplex PCR, and its TCRdb copy is limited to in-frame clones, with some not included. Altogether approximately 82,000 clones are present, 80% to 95% being singletons, with the ten largest covering around 1.3%. The chain recombines TRBV6-5 with TRBJ2-2; D is possibly TRBD1 or TRBD2 (5 bases each). This TCR was recovered from a woman aged 40 to 50 with lung cancer. Sequencing was done on a sample of PBMCs. This CDR3 is CASSPWGTGELFF. The CDR3 DNA is TGTGCCAGCAGCCCCTGGGGGACCGGGGAGCTGTTTTTT.